The entry below gives a single T cell receptor (beta chain) sequence along with its context. Its antigen remains unknown. Clones were read by immunoSEQ multiplex PCR, and TCRdb kept only the in-frame ones, dropping some. The sample yields about 2.5 million clones, less than 95% seen once. Memory CD4+ cells were the fraction left after CD45RA+ naive selection. This specimen comes from a study of shared clonotypes between healthy human individuals. Background on the study: Per donor, CD8 memory used one plate, CD8 naive used two, CD4 memory used three and CD4 naive used three.

The CDR3 length is 16 residues. CDR1 and CDR2 (germline): MDHEN, SYDVKM. Trimming took off 5 bases at V and 1 base at J, with 17 bases between the two ends. Whole-study findings and limits: Sequencing depth was predicted to influence how clonotypes are shared among donors. Around 5% of naive CD4 clonotypes were common to a handful of donors.

This sequence originates from a man between 18 and 35 years old in good health. Some clones in this sample may be carry-over from other donors' samples. J is TRBJ1-2 and V is TRBV28, with D perhaps matching TRBD1 (6 bases). Sequencing input: naive CD4+ T cells from PBMCs. Subset of the sample: CD45RA+ positively selected. The CDR3, as DNA: TGTGCCAGCAGTGAGAACCAGGGGCGCGGTAACTATGGCTACACCTTC. It is translated as CASSENQGRGNYGYTF.